This passage covers 3 T cell receptor beta chains from one sample sequenced in a study of blood T cell repertoires in COVID-19. Some clones are missing from TCRdb's copy, which holds only in-frame ones; the method was immunoSEQ multiplex PCR. The data show some 240,000 clones, roughly 76% seen once. Sequencing input: peripheral blood. These receptors were taken from a woman older than 75 with COVID-19, enrolled during active disease.

The chain has TRBV3-1 (or the pseudogene TRBV3-2) and TRBJ1-6, with D possibly matching TRBD1 (5 bases). V was shortened by 2 bases and J by 0 bases, with 14 bases between the two germline ends. This CDR3 comprises 18 residues. Germline values: CDR1 LGHDT, CDR2 YNNKEL (reference sequence). CDR3 in amino acids: CASSQTGPLGSYNSPLHF. CDR3 DNA sequence: TGTGCCAGCAGCCAAACAGGTCCCCTAGGCTCCTATAATTCACCCCTCCACTTT.

The chain recombines TRBV6-5 with TRBJ2-1, with D possibly matching TRBD2 (6 bases). CDR3 size: 14 residues. The V gene lost 7 bases and the J gene lost 4 bases, with 14 bases spanning the gap. Germline loops: CDR1 MNHEY, CDR2 SVGAGI. The CDR3 DNA is TGTGCCAGCATCACGGGAGAGCAGTACAATGAGCAGTTCTTC. This gives the protein CASITGEQYNEQFF.

V usage is TRBV5-5 and J usage is TRBJ1-4; 8 bases line up with TRBD1. Germline V gene sequence: CDR1 SGHKS, CDR2 YYEKEE (reference sequence). The CDR3 totals 14 residues. V gave up 4 bases and J gave up 6 bases; unmatched junction bases: 5. The CDR3 here is CASSHGQGYEKLFF. For the CDR3, the DNA is TGTGCCAGCAGCCACGGACAGGGATATGAAAAACTGTTTTTT.